The 11 T cell receptor beta chains listed next were all sequenced from one sample in a study of T-cell reconstitution after alpha-beta-depleted transplantation in children. Preparing the TCRbeta library involved the use of unique molecular identifiers. TCRdb reprocessed the PCR reads with MiXCR, giving one entry per CDR3 protein. The sample carries roughly 30,000 distinct CDR3 sequences, about 6.8% recorded once. Their cognate antigens are unknown. Overall study results and limits: About two months after transplant, alpha-beta T cells reportedly came from several hundred expanded graft clones.

The source was peripheral blood, collected 60 days after TCRalphabeta/CD19-depleted stem cell transplant. Source of these receptors: a child in the first two years of life who had a stem cell transplant for acute myeloid leukemia, so the T cells may come from the graft donor.

This clonotype showed up many times. The gene calls are TRBV27 and TRBJ1-1; no clear D. The germline CDR1 and CDR2 sequences are MNHEY and SMNVEV (reference sequence). The V end lost 6 bases, the J end lost 2 bases, and 16 bases lay between the germline ends. This CDR3 comprises 15 residues. The CDR3, as DNA: TGTGCCAGCAGCTCCCTGGTCTCGACAAACACTGAAGCTTTCTTT. It is translated as CASSSLVSTNTEAFF.

This clonotype was counted ten times or more. The chain recombines TRBV4-1 with TRBJ1-5, with 7 bases aligning to TRBD1. The germline gives CDR1 MGHRA, CDR2 YSYEKL. The CDR3 has 16 residues. The V and J ends lost 0 bases and 7 bases, in that order; junction bases with no gene match: 9. This CDR3 reads CASSQDLQGSGQPQHF. The CDR3 nucleotides read TGCGCCAGCAGCCAAGATCTACAGGGGTCAGGACAGCCCCAGCATTTT.

This clonotype was observed many times. The J gene is TRBJ2-5, the V gene TRBV5-1; no reliable D call. V lost 1 base and J 5 bases, leaving 9 bases between the germline ends. CDR3 length: 13 amino acids. Looked up from germline, CDR1 is SGHRS and CDR2 is YFSETQ. CDR3 residues: CASSLWQRETQYF. CDR3 sequence (DNA): TGCGCCAGCAGCTTGTGGCAGAGGGAGACCCAGTACTTC. The full variable domain, completed using reference TRBV5-1 and TRBJ2-5, is KAGVTQTPRYLIKTRGQQVTLSCSPISGHRSVSWYQQTPGQGLQFLFEYFSETQRNKGNFPGRFSGRQFSNSRSEMNVSTLELGDSALYLCASSLWQRETQYFGPGTRLLVL.

In this sample, this clonotype turned up many times. The chain links TRBV9 to TRBJ2-3; D not certain. The CDR3 loop spans 14 amino acids. Trimming cost V 0 bases and J 4 bases, with 9 bases left between them. In germline, CDR1 is SGDLS, CDR2 YYNGEE. In DNA, the CDR3 is TGTGCCAGCAGCGTAGCGATGATCTCAGATACGCAGTATTTT. Protein product: CASSVAMISDTQYF. Full variable domain (missing parts from reference TRBV9 and TRBJ2-3): DSGVTQTPKHLITATGQRVTLRCSPRSGDLSVYWYQQSLDQGLQFLIQYYNGEERAKGNILERFSAQQFPDLHSELNLSSLELGDSALYFCASSVAMISDTQYFGPGTRLTVL.

This clonotype was detected many times. This chain joins TRBV7-2 and TRBJ1-2; 9 bases align to TRBD1. The CDR3 runs 17 residues. Trimming removed 2 bases from V and 5 bases from J; junction bases left unmatched: 12. CDR1 is SGHTA, CDR2 FQGNSA, per germline. The CDR3 DNA sequence: TGTGCCAGCAGCTTACAAAATTCTTGGACAGGGGCTTATGGCTACACCTTC. Protein: CASSLQNSWTGAYGYTF.

At least ten counts were recorded for this clonotype. CDR3 amino acids: CSVDPAMAGYTF. The DNA for the CDR3 is TGCAGCGTTGACCCGGCCATGGCTGGCTACACCTTC. V gene TRBV29-1 combines with J gene TRBJ1-2; no clear D gene. Germline V CDR1 and CDR2: SQVTM, ANQGSEA. This CDR3 region has 12 residues. V was clipped by 3 bases and J by 7 bases, with 12 bases between them.

V gene TRBV28 combines with J gene TRBJ1-1; TRBD1 matches 7 bases. This CDR3 region has 13 residues. J gave up 5 bases and V 7 bases, and 7 bases lay outside the gene matches. CDR1 and CDR2 from the germline V gene are MDHEN and SYDVKM. The CDR3 DNA is TGTGCCAGCACCTTGACAGGGCGGACTGAAGCTTTCTTT. Translating it yields CASTLTGRTEAFF.

This clonotype showed up many times. This chain connects TRBV2 to TRBJ2-1; no firm D call. Germline lookup yields CDR1 SNHLY and CDR2 FYNNEI. This CDR3 region has 11 residues. Trimming left V 7 bases short and J 3 bases short, with 4 bases between. The CDR3 DNA reads as TGTGCCAGCACCGTCTACAATGAGCAGTTCTTC. Protein product: CASTVYNEQFF.

The sample holds many counts of this clonotype. The rearrangement uses TRBV30 and TRBJ1-1; tentative D call: TRBD1 (5 bases). Germline values: CDR1 GTSNPN, CDR2 SVGIG (reference sequence). This CDR3 is built from 14 residues. With 0 bases removed from V and 3 bases from J, the gap between germline ends came to 11 bases. CDR3: CAWSVSGGYTEAFF. In DNA, the CDR3 is TGTGCCTGGAGTGTATCCGGGGGGTACACTGAAGCTTTCTTT.

This clonotype has a count of ten or more. This chain uses TRBV4-3 with TRBJ1-4; 8 nucleotides agree with TRBD1. This CDR3 spans 16 amino acids. CDR1 and CDR2 (germline): LGHNA, YSLEER. With V trimmed by 5 bases and J by 8 bases, 13 bases remained unmatched. CDR3 residues: CASSAKHRGMKEKLFF. The CDR3, as DNA: TGCGCCAGCAGCGCCAAACACAGGGGGATGAAGGAAAAACTGTTTTTT.

There are many counts of this clonotype. V usage is TRBV19 and J usage is TRBJ2-1; 8 bases are shared with TRBD2. Germline V gene data show CDR1 as LNHDA and CDR2 as SQIVND (reference sequence). The CDR3 spans 14 residues. V lost 5 bases and J lost 9; bases outside the gene matches: 9. This chain's CDR3 is CASSRGGLLGEQFF. As DNA, the CDR3 is TGTGCCAGTAGTCGGGGGGGACTTCTAGGTGAGCAGTTCTTC.